These 17 T cell receptor beta chains came from one sample sequenced in a study of CD8 T cells in Susac syndrome. Random-hexamer reverse transcription was applied to roughly 0.5 to 1 ug RNA. MiXCR, run by TCRdb on the immunoSEQ multiplex PCR reads, gives a single entry per CDR3 protein. The sample shows approximately 230,000 distinct CDR3 sequences, 85% to 95% of them seen only once. The specimen sequenced was CD4+ T cells from PBMCs. The source is a human donor with multiple sclerosis.

The table lists this clonotype with a count of one. The chain is built from TRBV5-4 and TRBJ1-1, with D tentatively TRBD1 (5 bases). V lost 5 bases, J lost 11 bases, and 22 bases lay in between. Germline CDR1 reads SGHNT; CDR2 reads YYREEE (reference sequence). The CDR3 loop spans 14 amino acids. Written as DNA, the CDR3 is TGTGCCAGCAGTGAGCCGGGACGGCCGCTTTGGGCTTTCTTT. As protein: CASSEPGRPLWAFF.

This clonotype was counted a single time. CDR3 nucleotide sequence: TGTGCCAGTAGGCCGGGAGGGTGGAACACTGAAGCTTTCTTT. The encoded protein is CASRPGGWNTEAFF. This chain uses TRBV19 with TRBJ1-1; no firm D call. V was clipped by 6 bases and J by 1 base, with 12 bases between them. CDR1 LNHDA and CDR2 SQIVND come from the germline V gene (reference sequence). The CDR3 runs to 14 residues.

V and J are TRBV2 and TRBJ1-2; D unresolved. V gave up 6 bases and J gave up 6 bases, with 14 bases separating them. Per germline, CDR1 SNHLY and CDR2 FYNNEI. CDR3 length equals 13 residues. CDR3 sequence (DNA): TGTGCCAGCAGAGGAATTTTGGCCCATGGCTACACCTTC. It is translated as CASRGILAHGYTF.

V usage is TRBV18 and J usage is TRBJ1-1; a weak D match, TRBD1 (6 bases). Per the germline V gene, CDR1 is KGHSH and CDR2 is LQKENI. The length of the CDR3 is 14 residues. Deletions cut 2 bases from V and 0 bases from J, with 7 bases between. CDR3 sequence (DNA): TGTGCCAGCTCACCAGGGGGCATGAACACTGAAGCTTTCTTT. Encoded protein: CASSPGGMNTEAFF.

The chain employs TRBV3-1 and TRBJ1-2; 9 nucleotides align to TRBD1. The CDR3 consists of 15 residues. The V gene end was trimmed by 3 bases and the J gene end by 3 bases; junction bases not matched to a gene: 5. In germline, CDR1 is LGHDT, CDR2 YNNKEL (reference sequence). This CDR3 is CASSHPGTGYYGYTF. Here the CDR3 DNA reads TGTGCCAGCAGCCATCCCGGGACAGGGTACTATGGCTACACCTTC. Drawing the rest from reference TRBV3-1 and TRBJ1-2, the complete variable domain is DTAVSQTPKYLVTQMGNDKSIKCEQNLGHDTMYWYKQDSKKFLKIMFSYNNKELIINETVPNRFSPKSPDKAHLNLHINSLELGDSAVYFCASSHPGTGYYGYTFGSGTRLTVV.

The chain couples TRBV5-5 to TRBJ2-4; the D gene is possibly TRBD2 (6 bases). The CDR3 loop spans 15 amino acids. Germline CDR1 and CDR2: SGHKS and YYEKEE (reference sequence). V dropped 6 bases and J dropped 0 bases, with 13 bases sitting between them. In DNA form, the CDR3 reads TGTGCCAGCACCAGTCGGGGACTAGCCAAAAACATTCAGTACTTC. Translating gives CASTSRGLAKNIQYF.

The chain carries TRBV12-3 or TRBV12-4 and TRBJ2-3; 13 positions match TRBD2. The CDR3 consists of 16 residues. With 6 bases clipped from V and 4 bases from J, the junction kept 7 bases outside the gene matches. The CDR3 region is CASSRGTSGKSDTQYF. DNA of the CDR3: TGTGCCAGCAGCCGAGGGACTAGCGGGAAGTCAGATACGCAGTATTTT.

CDR3 nucleotide sequence: TGTGCCAGCTCACCAAATTGGCGACTATTCAAAGTCGGGCAGTATTTT. This codes for CASSPNWRLFKVGQYF. The V call is TRBV18, the J call TRBJ2-3, with D maybe TRBD2 (5 bases). The CDR3 extends over 16 amino acids. Trimming left V 2 bases short and J 11 bases short, with 23 bases between. Germline loops: CDR1 KGHSH, CDR2 LQKENI. Full variable domain (remainder filled in from reference TRBV18 and TRBJ2-3): NAGVMQNPRHLVRRRGQEARLRCSPMKGHSHVYWYRQLPEEGLKFMVYLQKENIIDESGMPKERFSAEFPKEGPSILRIQQVVRGDSAAYFCASSPNWRLFKVGQYFGPGTRLTVL.

The chain has TRBV29-1 and TRBJ2-7; 8 nucleotides align to TRBD1. There are 14 residues in the CDR3. V shed 0 bases, J shed 6 bases, and the junction held 7 bases outside the gene matches. Germline loops: CDR1 SQVTM, CDR2 ANQGSEA. The CDR3 DNA reads as TGCAGCGTTGAAGAAGCGCAGGGGGCAGGCGAGCAGTACTTC. Residues: CSVEEAQGAGEQYF.

The chain joins TRBV7-9 to TRBJ1-1; 8 nucleotides match TRBD1. V lost 5 bases and J lost 2; bases outside the gene matches: 16. The germline V gene encodes CDR1 SEHNR and CDR2 FQNEAQ (reference sequence). The CDR3 loop spans 18 amino acids. CDR3 in amino acids: CASSLKKLKDRGNTEAFF. Written as DNA, the CDR3 is TGTGCCAGCAGCCTGAAAAAACTGAAAGACAGGGGAAACACTGAAGCTTTCTTT.

The chain couples TRBV2 to TRBJ2-3, with no clear D. The V gene lost 0 bases and the J gene lost 7 bases, with 11 bases spanning the gap. This CDR3 has 14 amino acids. CDR1 and CDR2 from the germline V gene are SNHLY and FYNNEI. CDR3 sequence (DNA): TGTGCCAGCAGTGAAGCACCCCCACAGAATACGCAGTATTTT. This encodes CASSEAPPQNTQYF.

This clonotype came up a few times. This chain links TRBV29-1 with TRBJ1-1; TRBD1 is a possible D gene (5 bases). This CDR3 spans 13 amino acids. Germline loops: CDR1 SQVTM, CDR2 ANQGSEA. V was shortened by 7 bases and J by 0 bases, with 12 bases between the two germline ends. This chain's CDR3 is CSAARGMNTEAFF. In DNA, the CDR3 is TGCAGCGCCGCTAGGGGAATGAACACTGAAGCTTTCTTT. Looking up the rest from reference TRBV29-1 and TRBJ1-1 gives the full variable domain: SAVISQKPSRDICQRGTSLTIQCQVDSQVTMMFWYRQQPGQSLTLIATANQGSEATYESGFVIDKFPISRPNLTFSTLTVSNMSPEDSSIYLCSAARGMNTEAFFGQGTRLTVV.

The chain recombines TRBV7-2 with TRBJ2-5; TRBD2 matches 16 bases. Trimming removed 0 bases from V and 5 bases from J; junction bases left unmatched: 3. Germline loops: CDR1 SGHTA, CDR2 FQGNSA. CDR3 length: 17 residues. Here the CDR3 reads CASSLAGLAGGRETQYF. CDR3 nucleotides: TGTGCCAGCAGCTTAGCGGGACTAGCGGGAGGGCGGGAGACCCAGTACTTC.

This chain uses TRBV3-1 with TRBJ1-3; TRBD1 matches 8 bases. In germline, CDR1 is LGHDT, CDR2 YNNKEL (reference sequence). The CDR3 covers 17 residues. V gave up 2 bases and J gave up 4 bases; unmatched junction bases: 10. In DNA form, the CDR3 reads TGTGCCAGCAGCCAACCCAATCGACAGGGGATGGGAAACACCATATATTTT. Translation: CASSQPNRQGMGNTIYF.

This clonotype was detected a few times. V is TRBV11-2 and J is TRBJ2-7; no firm D call. The CDR3 loop spans 12 amino acids. V was shortened by 5 bases and J by 0 bases, with 5 bases between the two germline ends. Germline V gene lookup returns CDR1 SGHAT and CDR2 FQNNGV. The CDR3 protein is CASSRSSYEQYF. CDR3 bases: TGTGCCAGCAGCCGTAGCTCCTACGAGCAGTACTTC. The full variable domain, in which reference TRBV11-2 and TRBJ2-7 provide the parts outside the CDR3, is EAGVAQSPRYKIIEKRQSVAFWCNPISGHATLYWYQQILGQGPKLLIQFQNNGVVDDSQLPKDRFSAERLKGVDSTLKIQPAKLEDSAVYLCASSRSSYEQYFGPGTRLTVT.

This clonotype showed up just once. This chain connects TRBV7-3 to TRBJ2-7; the D gene is possibly TRBD2 (6 bases). The CDR3 is 12 residues long. V gave up 5 bases and J gave up 7 bases, with 12 bases separating them. CDR1 SGHTA and CDR2 FQGTGA come from the germline V gene. In DNA form, the CDR3 reads TGTGCCAGCAGCCACGGTGGGGGGGAGCAGTACTTC. Residues: CASSHGGGEQYF.

The V and J genes are TRBV5-4 and TRBJ1-5, with D possibly TRBD1 on 5 matching bases. Germline V gene sequence: CDR1 SGHNT, CDR2 YYREEE (reference sequence). V gave up 5 bases and J gave up 0 bases, with 12 bases separating them. There are 15 residues in the CDR3. DNA of the CDR3: TGTGCCAGCAGAAAGTGGGGGGGTAGCAATCAGCCCCAGCATTTT. It codes for CASRKWGGSNQPQHF.